The clone carrying this T cell receptor (beta chain) was detected ten times or more. The antigen is unknown. 5'RACE with 10-nucleotide random UMIs generated the cDNA. MiXCR, applied by TCRdb to the 5' RACE reads, yields one record per CDR3 protein. Among tens of thousands of distinct CDR3 sequences listed, under 4.5% were seen once. The length of the CDR3 is 14 residues. The germline CDR1 and CDR2 sequences are SGHKS and YYEKEE (reference sequence). The ends were cut back, 0 bases at V and 7 bases at J, with 13 bases in the middle. The data were obtained in a study of neurological immune-mediated disorders. Study-level points and caveats: The greatest TCR clonal expansion occurred in HTLV-1-associated myelopathy and the least in multiple sclerosis, which fell below healthy controls. Across subjects, no CDR3 amino acid sequence appeared in expanded clones of more than one subject, a finding that suggested private repertoires in all groups. The multiple sclerosis repertoire cluster lacked an association with any feature, whether clinical or MRI.

The TCR comes from a woman aged 45-65 years with multiple sclerosis. Specimen: PBMCs. The chain links TRBV5-5 to TRBJ1-1; D gene uncertain. The CDR3 reads CASSLVTVAVEAFF. DNA for the CDR3: TGTGCCAGCAGCTTGGTTACAGTAGCTGTTGAAGCTTTCTTT.